A selection of T cell receptor beta chains follows, all from one sample in a study of blood T cell repertoires in COVID-19. Profiled with immunoSEQ multiplex PCR; TCRdb holds only in-frame clones, not every one. The table lists 150,000 to 200,000 clones, roughly 88% of them singletons, with roughly 9.2% in the top ten. Input material: peripheral blood. Receptors were obtained from a woman older than 75 with active or convalescent COVID-19. Each CDR3 is given with its conserved first and last residue. A D gene is named only where the DNA matches it firmly. The size entry is marked missing in some rows and otherwise reads once, few, many or a size class.

CDR3nt	CDR3aa	d_gene	j_gene	abundance	v_gene
TGTGCCAGCAGCTTGGGCAGGCTGAACACTGAAGCTTTCTTT	CASSLGRLNTEAFF	-	TRBJ1-1	-	TRBV5-6
TGTGCCAGCAGCAGTGAGGCAGGGGATTCACCCCTCCACTTT	CASSSEAGDSPLHF	-	TRBJ1-6	-	TRBV5-6
TGCGCCAGCAGCTGGGGGACAGGAAAAAGCGTAGGTAATGAAAAACTGTTTTTT	CASSWGTGKSVGNEKLFF	TRBD1	TRBJ1-4	few	TRBV5-1
TGTGCCAGCAGCCCATGGACTAGCAGCCAAGAGACCCAGTACTTC	CASSPWTSSQETQYF	TRBD2	TRBJ2-5	-	TRBV7-2
TGTGCCAGCAGCTTATTGACAGGGGATTCACCCCTCCACTTT	CASSLLTGDSPLHF	TRBD1	TRBJ1-6	-	TRBV7-8
TGTGCCAGCAGCCCTCTGAGCTCCTACAATGAGCAGTTCTTC	CASSPLSSYNEQFF	-	TRBJ2-1	once	TRBV3-1/TRBV3-2
TGTGCCAGCAGCCCGAGGTACGAGCAGTACTTC	CASSPRYEQYF	-	TRBJ2-7	-	TRBV11-2
TGTGCCAGCAGCTCCAGGACAGGGATATCTGAAGCTTTCTTT	CASSSRTGISEAFF	TRBD1	TRBJ1-1	-	TRBV11-2
TGTGCCAGCAGCTACACAGGGACCTACGAGCAGTACTTC	CASSYTGTYEQYF	-	TRBJ2-7	-	TRBV5-6
TGTGCCAGCAGCCAGCTTGCGGGGGGTGGTAGGAACATTCAGTACTTC	CASSQLAGGGRNIQYF	TRBD2	TRBJ2-4	-	TRBV14
TGTGCCAGCAGCAGCCGGGACAGGGGGAGCACTGAAGCTTTCTTT	CASSSRDRGSTEAFF	TRBD1	TRBJ1-1	-	TRBV7-9
TGTGCTAGTGGTTTGGTACGGGATCCGAGCTCCTACGAGCAGTACTTC	CASGLVRDPSSYEQYF	-	TRBJ2-7	once	TRBV12-5
TGTGCCAGCAGTTCCCGCCCACCTACAGGGTTTGGGGCCAACGTCCTGACTTTC	CASSSRPPTGFGANVLTF	-	TRBJ2-6	-	TRBV27
TGTGCCTGGAGTGTAACAGGAACCTATGGCTACACCTTC	CAWSVTGTYGYTF	-	TRBJ1-2	-	TRBV30
TGTGCCAGCAACGGAAGGGGGAATCAGCCCCAGCATTTT	CASNGRGNQPQHF	-	TRBJ1-5	few	TRBV21-1
TGTGCCAGCAGCTTAGGGGGGACAGGCACCTATAGCAATCAGCCCCAGCATTTT	CASSLGGTGTYSNQPQHF	TRBD1	TRBJ1-5	few	TRBV7-9
TGTGCCATCAGTGAGTCGAGCGGGACCGCGGGGAGGTCTGGAAACACCATATATTTT	CAISESSGTAGRSGNTIYF	-	TRBJ1-3	-	TRBV10-3
TGCGCCAGCAGCTTGTTACAAAGCACTGAAGCTTTCTTT	CASSLLQSTEAFF	-	TRBJ1-1	-	TRBV5-1
TGCAGCGTTCGGGAGGGGACAACCACAGATACGCAGTATTTT	CSVREGTTTDTQYF	TRBD2	TRBJ2-3	once	TRBV29-1
TGTGCCAGCAGCCCGGGGAGCGGGGAGCTGTTTTTT	CASSPGSGELFF	-	TRBJ2-2	-	TRBV6-4
TGTGCCAGCAGCTTCACTAGCGGGGGGTCCACAGATACGCAGTATTTT	CASSFTSGGSTDTQYF	TRBD2	TRBJ2-3	-	TRBV7-6
TGTGCCAGCAGTCAGAGGACAGGCGTGGGCTACACCTTC	CASSQRTGVGYTF	TRBD1	TRBJ1-2	-	TRBV27
TGTGCCAGCAGCCTTATTGGCTACACCTTC	CASSLIGYTF	-	TRBJ1-2	-	TRBV6-6
TGTGCCAGCAGTTCCGACAGGGCGGGAGGGGAGCTGTTTTTT	CASSSDRAGGELFF	-	TRBJ2-2	-	TRBV27
TGTGCCACCAGCAGAGGCGATACGAACACTGAAGCTTTCTTT	CATSRGDTNTEAFF	-	TRBJ1-1	-	TRBV15
TGTGCCAGCAGTCTTATGACAGTCTCCTACGAGCAGTACTTC	CASSLMTVSYEQYF	-	TRBJ2-7	-	TRBV5-6
TGTGCCAGCAGCCAAGATGGGACATCGAACACTGAAGCTTTCTTT	CASSQDGTSNTEAFF	-	TRBJ1-1	-	TRBV4-2
TGTGCCAGCAGTGAAGGTCGGGGGGGATCCTACGAGCAGTACTTC	CASSEGRGGSYEQYF	TRBD2	TRBJ2-7	-	TRBV6-1
TGTGCCAGTTACAGGATGGGGGGCTACACCTTC	CASYRMGGYTF	-	TRBJ1-2	-	TRBV19
TGCGCCAGCAGCTTGGCCGACTTTCTTCCGGCAGGGGAAGCTTTCTTT	CASSLADFLPAGEAFF	-	TRBJ1-1	once	TRBV5-1
TGTGCCAGCTCCAGGCGGGATGGCTACACCTTC	CASSRRDGYTF	-	TRBJ1-2	-	TRBV12-3/TRBV12-4
TGTGCCAGCACCCTGACAGCTATGAACACTGAAGCTTTCTTT	CASTLTAMNTEAFF	-	TRBJ1-1	-	TRBV6-5